This T cell receptor beta chain emerged from a study of T-cell memory formation after mild COVID-19. Whole-study context: TCR clusters were largely donor specific. Overall study findings and caveats: Detection of some responders pre-infection suggested pre-existing cross-reactive memory T cells participated. Of the contracting clones, CD4+ ones lay mainly in CM and EM, and CD8+ ones in EMRA. Second-wave clones peaking on day 37 lacked confirmed SARS-CoV-2 specificity.

Between the trimmed V and J ends, which lost 4 bases and 0 bases, there was a span of 24 bases. This CDR3 is 19 amino acids long. This clonotype was counted a single time. The antigen remains undetermined. TCRdb redid the calling of the 5' RACE reads with MiXCR, one entry per CDR3 protein. This sample has about 270,000 distinct CDR3 sequences, with about a sixth found just once. The chain carries TRBV12-3 or TRBV12-4 and TRBJ1-1, with TRBD1 as a possible D gene (6 bases). The sequenced sample was PBMCs or a T cell subset sorted from them (not recorded which). The TCR sequence derives from a man aged 18 to 30 who had mild COVID-19 (a few samples of this study predate the infection). Cell type and time point are not known. The CDR3 is CASSYPIGGATRMNTEAFF. CDR3 nucleotide sequence: TGTGCCAGCAGTTACCCAATAGGGGGAGCCACAAGGATGAACACTGAAGCTTTCTTT.